Following are 20 T cell receptor beta chains from one sample sequenced in a study of graft-versus-host responses after intestinal transplantation. Profiled with immunoSEQ multiplex PCR; TCRdb holds only in-frame clones, not every one. The sample holds about 39,000 clones; 93% are singletons and the top ten take 21%. These TCRs are of unknown antigen specificity. Source: unstimulated CD8+ T cells sorted from spleen or lymph node cells, taken before transplant. The receptors come from a human donor who was the organ donor for an intestinal transplant.

The genes are TRBV5-1 and TRBJ1-1; D unresolved. V was cut by 4 bases and J by 1 base, with 14 bases left in between. The CDR3 spans 15 residues. Germline assignment: CDR1 SGHRS and CDR2 YFSETQ. CDR3 amino acids: CASSPYTGGNTEAFF. CDR3 nucleotide sequence: TGCGCCAGCAGCCCTTACACGGGCGGGAACACTGAAGCTTTCTTT.

The V and J genes are TRBV5-6 and TRBJ2-1, with a possible D match to TRBD1 (6 bases). The germline gives CDR1 SGHDT, CDR2 YYEEEE. Trimming shortened V by 2 bases and J by 2 bases, and 11 bases separated the two germline ends. The CDR3 has 15 amino acids. CDR3 in amino acids: CASSFSTGTYNEQFF. The DNA of the CDR3 is TGTGCCAGCAGCTTTTCAACAGGGACCTACAATGAGCAGTTCTTC.

V gene TRBV9 combines with J gene TRBJ2-6; D is tentatively TRBD1 or TRBD2 (5 bases each). V was trimmed by 2 bases and J by 0 bases, leaving 9 bases between them. The CDR3 loop spans 16 amino acids. Per germline, CDR1 SGDLS and CDR2 YYNGEE. CDR3 DNA: TGTGCCAGCAGCGTGGGGACGAGCTCTGGGGCCAACGTCCTGACTTTC. Its translation is CASSVGTSSGANVLTF.

This chain joins TRBV18 and TRBJ2-1, with D maybe TRBD2 (6 bases). Per the germline V gene, CDR1 is KGHSH and CDR2 is LQKENI. CDR3 length equals 13 residues. Trimming cost V 6 bases and J 6 bases, with 12 bases left between them. CDR3 coding DNA: TGTGCCAGCTCCCCGGGACTGCCCAATGAGCAGTTCTTC. It yields the protein CASSPGLPNEQFF.

This clone has just one count. The genes are TRBV19 and TRBJ2-5, with 9 bases lining up with TRBD2. The end of the DNA aligns better with TRBJ2-7, so the J call may be wrong. Germline assignment: CDR1 LNHDA and CDR2 SQIVND (reference sequence). This CDR3 contains 13 residues. DNA of the CDR3: TGTGCCAGTAGTGGGATAGCGGGAGACGAGCAGTACTTC. This encodes CASSGIAGDEQYF.

This rearrangement joins TRBV6-5 to TRBJ2-7; no clear D. This CDR3 has 13 amino acids. V lost 5 bases and J 2 bases, leaving 10 bases between the germline ends. CDR1 and CDR2 from the germline V gene are MNHEY and SVGAGI. The CDR3 nucleotides are TGTGCCAGCAGTAGGGTTTTCACCTACGAGCAGTACTTC. This translates into CASSRVFTYEQYF.

The chain couples TRBV6-6 to TRBJ2-7; D not certain. Between the trimmed V and J ends, which lost 2 bases and 5 bases, there was a span of 10 bases. CDR3 length: 13 residues. Germline lookup yields CDR1 MNHNY and CDR2 SVGAGI (reference sequence). The CDR3 sequence: CASSYARANEQYF. CDR3 bases: TGTGCCAGCAGTTACGCCAGAGCCAACGAGCAGTACTTC.

This clone was counted a few times. The chain carries TRBV5-1 and TRBJ2-2, with TRBD2 matching 7 bases. The CDR3 loop spans 16 amino acids. Germline V CDR1 and CDR2: SGHRS, YFSETQ. V gave up 2 bases and J gave up 4 bases; unmatched junction bases: 8. CDR3 in amino acids: CASSFVQTGGTGELFF. The DNA for the CDR3 is TGCGCCAGCAGCTTCGTCCAAACGGGGGGCACCGGGGAGCTGTTTTTT.

This clone showed up just once. The V and J genes are TRBV6-5 and TRBJ1-1; D ambiguous. CDR1 is MNHEY, CDR2 SVGAGI, per germline. Trimming took off 4 bases at V and 0 bases at J, with 15 bases between the two ends. The CDR3 extends over 16 amino acids. In DNA, the CDR3 is TGTGCCAGCAGTTTGACAAGCCCCCCGATGAACACTGAAGCTTTCTTT. The encoded protein is CASSLTSPPMNTEAFF.

This clone was counted once. This chain links TRBV28 with TRBJ1-5; 7 bases map to TRBD1. Trimming at V came to 0 bases and at J to 15 bases, leaving 11 bases not matched to a gene. Per the germline V gene, CDR1 is MDHEN and CDR2 is SYDVKM. This CDR3 spans 14 amino acids. The CDR3 DNA follows: TGTGCCAGCAGTTTATGCACAGGGGAGGAGTCCCGGCATTTT. Amino acid sequence: CASSLCTGEESRHF.

As regards this clone: A read error may explain this, as a much larger clone is one base away. Different DNA sequences within this sample yield the same CDR3. V is TRBV5-1 and J is TRBJ2-1; TRBD2 is a possible D gene (7 bases). This CDR3 has 14 residues. The germline CDR1 and CDR2 sequences are SGHRS and YFSETQ. V gave up 6 bases and J gave up 5 bases, with 15 bases separating them. CDR3 amino acids: CASKKGGSNNEQFF. The CDR3 DNA follows: TGCGCCAGCAAAAAGGGGGGGAGTAACAATGAGCAGTTCTTC. The full variable domain, its missing parts supplied by reference TRBV5-1 and TRBJ2-1, is KAGVTQTPRYLIKTRGQQVTLSCSPISGHRSVSWYQQTPGQGLQFLFEYFSETQRNKGNFPGRFSGRQFSNSRSEMNVSTLELGDSALYLCASKKGGSNNEQFFGPGTRLTVL.

The V and J genes are TRBV19 and TRBJ2-7; D is unclear. Deletions cut 3 bases from V and 0 bases from J, with 6 bases between. The germline CDR1 and CDR2 sequences are LNHDA and SQIVND (reference sequence). The CDR3 loop spans 13 amino acids. In nucleotides, the CDR3 is TGTGCCAGTAGTATGTCTAGCTCCTACGAGCAGTACTTC. Protein product: CASSMSSSYEQYF.

This clone was detected a few times. The same CDR3 is also encoded by other DNA sequences in this sample. This chain uses TRBV29-1 with TRBJ2-3; tentatively, D is TRBD1 (6 bases). The V and J ends lost 3 bases and 4 bases respectively, with 14 bases between them. Per the germline V gene, CDR1 is SQVTM and CDR2 is ANQGSEA. This CDR3 is built from 14 residues. CDR3 region: CSVEGGRGADTQYF. DNA for the CDR3: TGCAGCGTTGAGGGCGGCAGGGGCGCAGATACGCAGTATTTT.

The chain employs TRBV7-2 and TRBJ2-3, with 7 nucleotides matching TRBD2. Trimming removed 1 base from V and 4 bases from J; junction bases left unmatched: 11. Germline CDR1 reads SGHTA; CDR2 reads FQGNSA. This CDR3 is built from 17 residues. The CDR3 reads CASSLVGRREYADTQYF. The DNA of the CDR3 is TGTGCCAGCAGCTTAGTAGGAAGGCGGGAGTATGCAGATACGCAGTATTTT. Looking up the rest from reference TRBV7-2 and TRBJ2-3 gives the full variable domain: GAGVSQSPSNKVTEKGKDVELRCDPISGHTALYWYRQSLGQGLEFLIYFQGNSAPDKSGLPSDRFSAERTGGSVSTLTIQRTQQEDSAVYLCASSLVGRREYADTQYFGPGTRLTVL.

The chain joins TRBV4-3 to TRBJ2-2, with 9 bases fitting TRBD2. The length of the CDR3 is 15 residues. Germline values: CDR1 LGHNA, CDR2 YSLEER. The V and J ends lost 4 bases and 6 bases, in that order; junction bases with no gene match: 6. DNA for the CDR3: TGCGCCAGCAGCCGACTAGCGGAGCGAGCCGGGGAGCTGTTTTTT. Its translation: CASSRLAERAGELFF.

The V call is TRBV13, the J call TRBJ1-1; no reliable D call. The CDR3 has 14 residues. CDR1 and CDR2 from the germline V gene are PRHDT and FYEKMQ (reference sequence). V was trimmed by 5 bases and J by 1 base, leaving 11 bases between them. The CDR3 nucleotides read TGTGCCAGCAGCCAACTAGCGGGGAACACTGAAGCTTTCTTT. This sequence encodes CASSQLAGNTEAFF.

The rearrangement uses TRBV13 and TRBJ1-6, with D possibly being TRBD1 (5 bases). There are 18 residues in the CDR3. The V and J ends lost 0 bases and 6 bases respectively, with 18 bases between them. Germline V gene data show CDR1 as PRHDT and CDR2 as FYEKMQ (reference sequence). CDR3: CASSLGRNWDVSNSPLHF. Here the CDR3 DNA reads TGTGCCAGCAGCTTAGGCCGGAACTGGGACGTGAGTAATTCACCCCTCCACTTT.

The chain links TRBV13 to TRBJ2-1; D might be TRBD2 (5 bases). The V end lost 1 base, the J end lost 0 bases, and 13 bases lay between the germline ends. Germline lookup yields CDR1 PRHDT and CDR2 FYEKMQ (reference sequence). The length of the CDR3 is 17 residues. CDR3 loop: CASSLVGSGRSYNEQFF. DNA for the CDR3: TGTGCCAGCAGCTTAGTAGGCAGCGGACGCTCCTACAATGAGCAGTTCTTC. The variable domain in full, completed from reference TRBV13 and TRBJ2-1, reads AAGVIQSPRHLIKEKRETATLKCYPIPRHDTVYWYQQGPGQDPQFLISFYEKMQSDKGSIPDRFSAQQFSDYHSELNMSSLELGDSALYFCASSLVGSGRSYNEQFFGPGTRLTVL.

The chain combines TRBV28 with TRBJ2-7, with a weak D call TRBD2 (6 bases). CDR3 length: 16 amino acids. Germline-derived CDR1 and CDR2 are MDHEN and SYDVKM. V gave up 3 bases and J gave up 4 bases, with 19 bases separating them. The CDR3 nucleotides are TGTGCCAGCAGTTTGGGGGTAGCGGAGGGGACTTACGAGCAGTACTTC. Its translation is CASSLGVAEGTYEQYF. Full variable domain (missing parts from reference TRBV28 and TRBJ2-7): DVKVTQSSRYLVKRTGEKVFLECVQDMDHENMFWYRQDPGLGLRLIYFSYDVKMKEKGDIPEGYSVSREKKERFSLILESASTNQTSMYLCASSLGVAEGTYEQYFGPGTRLTVT.

The J gene is TRBJ2-4, the V gene TRBV4-2; D is unclear. V shed 0 bases and J shed 8 bases, with 8 bases lying between them. Germline CDR1 LGHNA, CDR2 YNFKEQ. This CDR3 spans 13 amino acids. CDR3 sequence (DNA): TGTGCCAGCAGCCAAGAAAAAGGTGACATTCAGTACTTC. Its protein is CASSQEKGDIQYF.